This T cell receptor (beta chain) was sequenced for a study of cytomegalovirus exposure and HLA in healthy donors. Study-level results: Listed as cytomegalovirus-associated were 150 to 200 TCR beta chains. Reportedly, cytomegalovirus status was diagnosed with high sensitivity and specificity. Most TCR sequences were rare, but some public TCRs occurred in many donors.

The assay was immunoSEQ multiplex PCR, and TCRdb's table has in-frame clones only and misses some. The sample contains some 76,000 clones, roughly 94% of which appear only once. CDR1 is MNHEY and CDR2 is SMNVEV in the germline V gene (reference sequence). This CDR3 has 15 residues. J lost 7 bases, V lost 1 base, and 5 bases had no gene match. Concerning this clone itself: Antigen specificity is unknown.

Specimen: PBMCs. The chain joins TRBV27 to TRBJ2-7; 12 bases match TRBD1. The clonotype originates from a woman aged 18-29 years in good health and CMV-seropositive. CDR3: CASSLLGDRGQEQYF. The CDR3 DNA reads as TGTGCCAGCAGTTTATTAGGGGACAGGGGGCAAGAGCAGTACTTC.